This T cell receptor (beta chain) was captured in a study of OX40 agonist ivuxolimab in advanced cancers. Across the study: Patients were infused with ivuxolimab every 2 weeks at 0.01 to 10 mg/kg.

Method: immunoSEQ multiplex PCR; TCRdb's copy keeps in-frame clones and lacks some. The sample lists about 33,000 clones; about 81% were seen once. Germline V gene data show CDR1 as MNHEY and CDR2 as SVGAGI. The CDR3 contains 13 residues. Trimming shortened V by 6 bases and J by 5 bases, and 11 bases separated the two germline ends. This chain connects TRBV6-5 to TRBJ2-1, with a possible D match to TRBD2 (6 bases). The TCR sequence derives from an adult with an advanced solid tumor such as melanoma, head and neck, liver or kidney cancer. This material consisted of CD4+ or CD8+ T cells sorted from blood, taken in a trial of the OX40 agonist ivuxolimab. The chain's CDR3 is CASSLAPNNEQFF. DNA of the CDR3: TGTGCCAGCAGCCTAGCGCCGAACAATGAGCAGTTCTTC.